The 24 T cell receptor beta chains below come from one sample, sequenced in a study of blood T cell repertoires in COVID-19. Only in-frame clones appear in the TCRdb table, and some are missing; sequencing was by immunoSEQ multiplex PCR. In the table there are about 190,000 clones, approximately 79% of which are singletons. Sequencing was performed on peripheral blood. These receptors originate from a man in his sixties with active or convalescent COVID-19.

This chain links TRBV27 with TRBJ2-7; weak D call: TRBD2 (9 bases). In germline, CDR1 is MNHEY, CDR2 SMNVEV (reference sequence). The V end was cut by 3 bases, the J end by 2 bases, with 23 bases between. CDR3 size: 18 residues. The CDR3 bases are TGTGCCAGCAGTTTCATAGGACAGGGTACTAGCGGGCCCTACGAGCAGTACTTC. Its translation is CASSFIGQGTSGPYEQYF.

Turning to this clone: One end of the junction is discordant with germline, which a read error may explain. The V gene is TRBV6-5, the J gene TRBJ2-7; 10 positions agree with TRBD2. The V gene's germline CDR1 is MNHEY and CDR2 SVGAGI. CDR3 length: 15 residues. For the CDR3, the DNA is TGTGCCAGCAGTAAGCGGGAGGGCGTCTCCGACGAGCAGTACTTC. It specifies CASSKREGVSDEQYF.

The CDR3 is CSPGQLYEQYF. Written as DNA, the CDR3 is TGCAGCCCTGGACAGTTATACGAGCAGTACTTC. This chain uses TRBV20-1 with TRBJ2-7; the D gene is possibly TRBD1 (6 bases). Per the germline V gene, CDR1 is DFQATT and CDR2 is SNEGSKA (reference sequence). The CDR3 totals 11 residues.

There are a few counts of this clone. J is TRBJ2-1 and V is TRBV7-2; maybe TRBD1 (7 bases). V lost 5 bases, J lost 10 bases, and 24 bases lay in between. The germline V gene encodes CDR1 SGHTA and CDR2 FQGNSA. The CDR3 consists of 16 residues. The CDR3 sequence: CASSPAGSGGFGEQFF. In DNA form, the CDR3 reads TGTGCCAGCAGCCCTGCCGGGTCAGGGGGGTTTGGGGAGCAGTTCTTC.

The V gene is TRBV30, the J gene TRBJ2-5; a weak D match, TRBD1 (5 bases). The germline V gene encodes CDR1 GTSNPN and CDR2 SVGIG (reference sequence). Trimming took 7 bases from V and 0 from J, leaving 18 bases between them. This CDR3 is 15 amino acids long. CDR3 nucleotides: TGTGCCTTGGCTGGCGGCAGGGCGGACCAAGAGACCCAGTACTTC. It is translated as CALAGGRADQETQYF.

The chain links TRBV7-8 to TRBJ2-7; 11 bases align to TRBD2. The germline V gene encodes CDR1 SGHVS and CDR2 FQNEAQ. V dropped 1 base and J dropped 3; count of bases not matched to a gene: 8. The CDR3 has 17 amino acids. CDR3 nucleotides: TGTGCCAGCAGCTTAGATGGTAGCGGGAGGGCCAGCTACGAGCAGTACTTC. Its protein product is CASSLDGSGRASYEQYF.

The J gene is TRBJ2-5, the V gene TRBV15; 7 bases are shared with TRBD1. The trim removed 6 bases at V and 5 bases at J, leaving 9 bases unmatched. The CDR3 length is 14 residues. CDR1 and CDR2 from the germline V gene are LNHNV and YYDKDF (reference sequence). Written as DNA, the CDR3 is TGTGCCACCAGTTCTCGACAGGGTATCGAGACCCAGTACTTC. It specifies CATSSRQGIETQYF.

A note on this clone: One end of the junction is discordant with germline, which a read error may explain. The chain is built from TRBV19 and TRBJ2-3; possibly TRBD2 for D (5 bases). Germline V lookup: CDR1 LNHDA, CDR2 SQIVND (reference sequence). CDR3 size: 16 residues. This CDR3 reads CASSTQWYGSTDTQYF. In DNA, the CDR3 is TGTGCCAGTAGTACCCAATGGTATGGGAGCACCGATACGCAGTATTTT. Supplemented by reference TRBV19 and TRBJ2-3, the full variable domain reads DGGITQSPKYLFRKEGQNVTLSCEQNLNHDAMYWYRQDPGQGLRLIYYSQIVNDFQKGDIAEGYSVSREKKESFPLTVTSAQKNPTAFYLCASSTQWYGSTDTQYFGPGTRLTVL.

About this clone: The junction differs from germline at one of its ends, possibly a read error. The identical CDR3 is also encoded by other nucleotide sequences in the sample. The chain employs TRBV30 and TRBJ2-7; 8 bases map to TRBD1. CDR1 is GTSNPN, CDR2 SVGIG, per germline (reference sequence). This CDR3 comprises 14 residues. The CDR3, as DNA: TGTGCCTGGAGTCCGGGACAGGAGTCCCGCGAGCAGTACTTT. It translates to CAWSPGQESREQYF.

The V and J genes are TRBV9 and TRBJ2-7, with D maybe TRBD1 (6 bases). Trimming took off 4 bases at V and 2 bases at J, with 13 bases between the two ends. Germline CDR1 reads SGDLS; CDR2 reads YYNGEE. The CDR3 has 14 residues. The CDR3 protein is CASSPAGDPYEQYF. The CDR3 DNA follows: TGTGCCAGCAGCCCGGCAGGGGACCCCTACGAGCAGTACTTC.

The chain recombines TRBV5-1 with TRBJ2-4; TRBD2 aligns across 7 bases. Looked up from germline, CDR1 is SGHRS and CDR2 is YFSETQ. The V gene end was trimmed by 2 bases and the J gene end by 5 bases; junction bases not matched to a gene: 4. This CDR3 spans 14 amino acids. The CDR3, as DNA: TGCGCCAGCAGCTTAGATAGCGGGCAAAACATTCAGTACTTC. Translation: CASSLDSGQNIQYF.

The chain has TRBV4-2 and TRBJ2-7, with TRBD2 matching 12 bases. The CDR3 length is 17 residues. Germline CDR1 LGHNA, CDR2 YNFKEQ. The J segment lost 7 bases and the V segment lost 3 bases, leaving 13 bases of the junction unmatched. In DNA form, the CDR3 reads TGTGCCAGCAGCCAGTTGGGCAGAGGGCTAGCGGGGGGGGAGCAGTACTTC. Amino acids: CASSQLGRGLAGGEQYF.

For the CDR3, the DNA is TGTGCCATCAGTCCGGGAGGGCCCGGAGATACGCAGTATTTT. Protein sequence: CAISPGGPGDTQYF. The V call is TRBV10-3, the J call TRBJ2-3, with 8 bases fitting TRBD2. From germline, CDR1 is ENHRY and CDR2 SYGVKD. CDR3 length: 14 amino acids. Trimming removed 5 bases from V and 5 bases from J; junction bases left unmatched: 6.

This clone is a singleton in its sample. The rearrangement links TRBV11-2 to TRBJ1-1; D unresolved. The CDR3 totals 11 residues. Per germline, CDR1 SGHAT and CDR2 FQNNGV. V was trimmed by 1 base and J by 11 bases, leaving 8 bases between them. Here the CDR3 DNA reads TGTGCCAGCAGCTTAGGACCGGGGGCTTTCTTT. It translates to CASSLGPGAFF.

The chain's CDR3 is CASSVVQNNEQFF. For the CDR3, the DNA is TGTGCCAGCAGCGTAGTACAAAACAATGAGCAGTTCTTC. The chain recombines TRBV9 with TRBJ2-1; no definite D call. Germline assignment: CDR1 SGDLS and CDR2 YYNGEE. Trimming pared 0 bases from V and 5 bases from J, leaving 6 bases between. There are 13 residues in the CDR3.

The gene calls are TRBV12-5 and TRBJ2-3; D may be TRBD1 (6 bases). This CDR3 is 13 amino acids long. CDR1 and CDR2 (germline): LGHNT, FRNRAP. V was trimmed by 4 bases and J by 3 bases, leaving 8 bases between them. For the CDR3, the DNA is TGTGCTAGTGGTTGGGGGCCTACAGATACGCAGTATTTT. This translates into CASGWGPTDTQYF.

This chain connects TRBV3-1 (or the pseudogene TRBV3-2) to TRBJ1-1; D may be TRBD1 (6 bases). The germline CDR1 and CDR2 sequences are LGHDT and YNNKEL (reference sequence). The CDR3 is made up of 16 amino acids. The V end was cut by 4 bases, the J end by 4 bases, with 19 bases between. In DNA, the CDR3 is TGTGCCAGCAGCCCACCCGGCAGGGGCAGCGGCACTGAAGCTTTCTTT. Its translation is CASSPPGRGSGTEAFF.

In this sample, this clone turned up a few times. The V and J genes are TRBV19 and TRBJ2-3; 7 bases map to TRBD2. The CDR3 totals 14 residues. Germline CDR1 and CDR2: LNHDA and SQIVND (reference sequence). Trimming at V came to 8 bases and at J to 2 bases, leaving 7 bases not matched to a gene. Written as DNA, the CDR3 is TGTGCCAGTGGGATGGGACTATTCACAGATACGCAGTATTTT. Residues: CASGMGLFTDTQYF.

The chain has TRBV2 and TRBJ2-5; the D gene is possibly TRBD1 (6 bases). V was trimmed by 0 bases and J by 2 bases, leaving 19 bases between them. The CDR3 is made up of 18 amino acids. Germline V gene data show CDR1 as SNHLY and CDR2 as FYNNEI. The CDR3 bases are TGTGCCAGCAGTGAAGCGCCTCCCGGGGTTAGGGGGCAAGAGACCCAGTACTTC. Its protein product is CASSEAPPGVRGQETQYF.

The chain employs TRBV5-1 and TRBJ1-3; a weak D match, TRBD1 (5 bases). CDR1 and CDR2 (germline): SGHRS, YFSETQ. This CDR3 is 15 amino acids long. Trimming took off 0 bases at V and 4 bases at J, with 11 bases between the two ends. The DNA for the CDR3 is TGCGCCAGCAGCTTGGTAGGGGCGCACGGAAACACCATATATTTT. Translating it yields CASSLVGAHGNTIYF.

The chain employs TRBV7-9 and TRBJ2-1; the D gene is possibly TRBD1 (6 bases). The V and J ends lost 5 bases and 4 bases respectively, with 18 bases between them. Germline CDR1 SEHNR, CDR2 FQNEAQ (reference sequence). This CDR3 has 16 amino acids. The CDR3 reads CASSRYGQLLYNEQFF. Written as DNA, the CDR3 is TGTGCCAGCAGCCGATACGGACAGCTCCTTTACAATGAGCAGTTCTTC.

This chain uses TRBV5-4 with TRBJ2-5; TRBD2 agrees at 12 bases. Germline values: CDR1 SGHNT, CDR2 YYREEE (reference sequence). This CDR3 comprises 15 residues. V lost 2 bases to trimming and J lost 3 bases; unmatched junction nucleotides: 2. In DNA form, the CDR3 reads TGTGCCAGCAGCTTCCGACTAGCGGGAGAAGAGACCCAGTACTTC. The encoded protein is CASSFRLAGEETQYF.

The chain combines TRBV28 with TRBJ1-3; D is unresolved. This CDR3 is built from 12 residues. V lost 6 bases and J lost 4, with 7 bases in between. CDR1 and CDR2 (germline): MDHEN, SYDVKM. CDR3 in amino acids: CASRTGGNTIYF. In DNA, the CDR3 is TGTGCCAGCAGGACGGGGGGAAACACCATATATTTT.

The V call is TRBV25-1, the J call TRBJ1-1; possibly TRBD1 for D (5 bases). V shed 3 bases and J shed 5 bases, with 16 bases lying between them. Germline lookup yields CDR1 MGHDK and CDR2 SYGVNS. The CDR3 spans 15 residues. The CDR3 DNA reads as TGTGCCAGCAGTGAGGTAACAGGACGGGGGACTGAAGCTTTCTTT. This codes for CASSEVTGRGTEAFF. The complete variable domain, with remaining parts taken from reference TRBV25-1 and TRBJ1-1, reads EADIYQTPRYLVIGTGKKITLECSQTMGHDKMYWYQQDPGMELHLIHYSYGVNSTEKGDLSSESTVSRIRTEHFPLTLESARPSHTSQYLCASSEVTGRGTEAFFGQGTRLTVV.